Presented here are 17 T cell receptor beta chains from one specimen sequenced in a study of T-cell reconstitution after alpha-beta-depleted transplantation in children. A TCRbeta library incorporating unique molecular identifiers was prepared. TCRdb re-analysed the PCR reads in MiXCR, keeping a single row per CDR3 protein. The sample yields around 700,000 distinct CDR3 sequences, around 12% seen once. This specimen was PBMCs, taken before TCRalphabeta/CD19-depleted stem cell transplant. These receptors all come from a girl under 10 years old with congenital amegakaryocytic thrombocytopenia, due to receive a stem cell transplant.

This clonotype was found many times. The chain employs TRBV14 and TRBJ1-5; D uncertain. The germline V gene encodes CDR1 SGHDN and CDR2 FVKESK. Trimming removed 0 bases at V and 2 bases at J, with 8 bases between. This CDR3 has 15 amino acids. The CDR3 spells CASSQDRQGNQPQHF. CDR3 nucleotides: TGTGCCAGCAGCCAAGATAGGCAGGGCAATCAGCCCCAGCATTTT.

This chain links TRBV20-1 with TRBJ2-7; 14 bases match TRBD2. The CDR3 spans 15 residues. The ends lost 5 bases at V and 4 bases at J; junction bases unmatched: 7. Germline V gene data show CDR1 as DFQATT and CDR2 as SNEGSKA (reference sequence). CDR3 sequence: CSASGLAGVEYEQYF. Written as DNA, the CDR3 is TGCAGTGCTTCGGGACTAGCGGGAGTAGAGTACGAGCAGTACTTC.

This clonotype was seen at least ten times. The J gene is TRBJ2-2, the V gene TRBV5-1, with TRBD2 matching 11 bases. The CDR3 is made up of 14 amino acids. J lost 5 bases, V lost 5 bases, and 2 bases had no gene match. Looked up from germline, CDR1 is SGHRS and CDR2 is YFSETQ. This CDR3 reads CASSWTSGTGELFF. DNA of the CDR3: TGCGCCAGCAGTTGGACTAGCGGGACCGGGGAGCTGTTTTTT.

This clonotype appeared once. This chain uses TRBV30 with TRBJ2-7, with TRBD2 identical over 9 bases. The V gene's germline CDR1 is GTSNPN and CDR2 SVGIG (reference sequence). This CDR3 contains 14 residues. J gave up 0 bases and V 4 bases, and 4 bases lay outside the gene matches. The CDR3 reads CAWISREGSYEQYF. The CDR3 nucleotides are TGTGCCTGGATCTCGCGGGAGGGCTCCTACGAGCAGTACTTC.

Notes on this clonotype: A much larger clone is a single base away; this may be a read error. This chain uses TRBV10-2 with TRBJ2-7; 7 bases fit TRBD1. The CDR3 sequence is 13 residues long. With 10 bases clipped from V and 4 bases from J, the junction kept 10 bases outside the gene matches. From germline, CDR1 is WSHSY and CDR2 SAAADI. The CDR3 here is CATEGQLTYEQYF. The DNA for the CDR3 is TGCGCCACCGAGGGACAGCTTACTTACGAGCAGTACTTC.

This clonotype was seen more than once but under ten times. The chain recombines TRBV7-9 with TRBJ2-7; 11 bases line up with TRBD2. V lost 5 bases and J lost 7; bases outside the gene matches: 13. The CDR3 is 16 residues long. CDR1 is SEHNR and CDR2 is FQNEAQ in the germline V gene (reference sequence). CDR3 in amino acids: CASSTTSGDHPLEQYF. CDR3 sequence (DNA): TGTGCCAGCAGCACGACTAGCGGGGACCATCCCTTAGAGCAGTACTTC.

This clonotype has a count of ten or more. The gene calls are TRBV12-3 or TRBV12-4 and TRBJ2-1; the match to TRBD1 covers 8 bases. The CDR3 is made up of 14 amino acids. V dropped 3 bases and J dropped 6; count of bases not matched to a gene: 4. In DNA form, the CDR3 reads TGTGCCAGCAGTTTGGTCCAGGGGGCCAATGAGCAGTTCTTC. This encodes CASSLVQGANEQFF.

J is TRBJ1-5 and V is TRBV7-9; possibly TRBD1 for D (5 bases). The CDR3 extends over 12 amino acids. Trimming took off 6 bases at V and 6 bases at J, with 9 bases between the two ends. The V gene's germline CDR1 is SEHNR and CDR2 FQNEAQ (reference sequence). In DNA form, the CDR3 reads TGTGCCAGCAGTACAGACAGTCAGCCCCAGCATTTT. Translating gives CASSTDSQPQHF.

The genes are TRBV5-4 and TRBJ2-7; 10 positions match TRBD2. Per germline, CDR1 SGHNT and CDR2 YYREEE (reference sequence). This CDR3 has 15 amino acids. J lost 5 bases, V lost 1 base, and 6 bases had no gene match. CDR3 in amino acids: CASSLSGRAGDEQYF. The CDR3 nucleotides read TGTGCCAGCAGCTTGAGCGGGAGGGCCGGCGACGAGCAGTACTTC.

This clonotype showed up many times. The chain joins TRBV15 to TRBJ2-7; the match to TRBD1 covers 10 bases. This CDR3 is built from 16 residues. CDR1 LNHNV and CDR2 YYDKDF come from the germline V gene (reference sequence). V was pared by 0 bases and J by 7 bases, with 9 bases of the junction left unmatched. The CDR3 DNA reads as TGTGCCACCAGCAGAGATAGACAGGGGGCGATCGGGGAGCAGTACTTC. Amino acid sequence: CATSRDRQGAIGEQYF.

This clonotype was observed many times. The chain employs TRBV28 and TRBJ1-5, with no clear D. The CDR3 is 12 residues long. Germline CDR1 MDHEN, CDR2 SYDVKM. Deletions cut 5 bases from V and 4 bases from J, with 6 bases between. CDR3 sequence reads: CASSTTNQPQHF. In DNA form, the CDR3 reads TGTGCCAGCAGTACGACTAATCAGCCCCAGCATTTT.

This clonotype was detected a few times. V and J are TRBV15 and TRBJ2-7; TRBD2 is a possible D gene (5 bases). Trimming pared 0 bases from V and 7 bases from J, leaving 10 bases between. This CDR3 has 13 residues. Germline values: CDR1 LNHNV, CDR2 YYDKDF (reference sequence). The CDR3 sequence: CATSREGRGEQYF. The CDR3 DNA reads as TGTGCCACCAGCAGAGAAGGACGAGGGGAGCAGTACTTC.

This clonotype was detected many times. The rearrangement uses TRBV20-1 and TRBJ2-5, with D perhaps matching TRBD2 (5 bases). Trimming pared 5 bases from V and 1 base from J, leaving 14 bases between. The length of the CDR3 is 14 residues. The V gene's germline CDR1 is DFQATT and CDR2 SNEGSKA (reference sequence). The DNA for the CDR3 is TGCAGTGCTCCCCCGGGCGGACTCCAAGAGACCCAGTACTTC. Protein sequence: CSAPPGGLQETQYF.

This clonotype was counted ten times or more. The chain links TRBV20-1 to TRBJ1-2; the D is unclear. Germline assignment: CDR1 DFQATT and CDR2 SNEGSKA (reference sequence). The CDR3 is 12 amino acids. The V end was cut by 7 bases, the J end by 4 bases, with 13 bases between. Here the CDR3 reads CSVLASLYGYTF. CDR3 bases: TGCAGTGTACTGGCCAGCCTCTATGGCTACACCTTC.

This clonotype was recorded many times. The V call is TRBV15, the J call TRBJ1-5; weak D call: TRBD1 (5 bases). Germline CDR1 and CDR2: LNHNV and YYDKDF (reference sequence). CDR3 length: 13 amino acids. V shed 0 bases and J shed 6 bases, with 6 bases lying between them. As DNA, the CDR3 is TGTGCCACCAGCAGAGATAGGGGTCAGCCCCAGCATTTT. This codes for CATSRDRGQPQHF.

The V and J genes are TRBV29-1 and TRBJ1-1; a weak D match, TRBD1 (6 bases). This CDR3 spans 13 amino acids. V was clipped by 7 bases and J by 0 bases, with 12 bases between them. In germline, CDR1 is SQVTM, CDR2 ANQGSEA. The CDR3 DNA reads as TGCAGCGGCCTCACAGGGATGAACACTGAAGCTTTCTTT. This gives the protein CSGLTGMNTEAFF.

About this clonotype: A much larger clonotype is one base distant, so this may be a read error. The gene calls are TRBV25-1 and TRBJ2-7; 10 nucleotides line up with TRBD1. This CDR3 has 14 amino acids. J was trimmed by 6 bases and V by 5 bases; bases with no gene match: 7. Germline lookup yields CDR1 MGHDK and CDR2 SYGVNS. The CDR3 DNA reads TGTGCCAGCAGTAGACAGGGGGCTTTCGGCGAGCAGTACTTC. This sequence encodes CASSRQGAFGEQYF.